The clone carrying this TCR beta chain was counted at least ten times. The data stem from a study of regulatory T cells in long-lasting Graves disease. Documented time point: persistent/refractory GD, antithyroid drugs over 5 years with positive TRAb. PBMCs were the source of the RNA used for TCR sequencing. Graves' disease was diagnosed by American Thyroid Association guidelines. Building of the TCR beta libraries involved iRepertoire HTBI primers and Arm-PCR of CDR3 regions. MiXCR, applied by TCRdb to the multiplex PCR reads, yields one record per CDR3 protein. The data hold hundreds of thousands of distinct CDR3 sequences, with roughly 20% observed a single time. The V and J ends lost 7 bases and 3 bases respectively, with 13 bases between them. Germline-derived CDR1 and CDR2 are MNHGY and SVAAGI. The CDR3 runs 14 residues.

The clonotype comes from a female donor with Graves disease. The rearrangement joins TRBV6-9 to TRBJ1-5; possible D gene TRBD1, 6 bases. The material sequenced was peripheral blood mononuclear cells (PBMCs), taken when the disease was refractory, from a patient treated with antithyroid drugs. The DNA for the CDR3 is TGTGCCAGCACTTACAACAGGGCCAATCAGCCCCAGCATTTT. Its translation is CASTYNRANQPQHF.